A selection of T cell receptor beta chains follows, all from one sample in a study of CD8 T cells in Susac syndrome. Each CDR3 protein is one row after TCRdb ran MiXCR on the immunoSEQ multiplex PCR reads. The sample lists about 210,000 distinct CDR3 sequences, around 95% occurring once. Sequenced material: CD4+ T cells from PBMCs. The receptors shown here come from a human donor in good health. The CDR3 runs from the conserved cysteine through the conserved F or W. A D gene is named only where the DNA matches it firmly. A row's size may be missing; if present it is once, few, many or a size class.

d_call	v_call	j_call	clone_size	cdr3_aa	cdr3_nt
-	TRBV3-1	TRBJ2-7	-	CASSQRQAYEQYF	TGTGCCAGCAGCCAACGGCAAGCCTACGAGCAGTACTTC
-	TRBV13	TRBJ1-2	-	CASSLPVSTGYTF	TGTGCCAGCAGCTTACCGGTCAGTACTGGCTACACCTTC
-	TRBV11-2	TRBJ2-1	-	CASRAGNEQFF	TGTGCCAGCAGGGCGGGCAATGAGCAGTTCTTC
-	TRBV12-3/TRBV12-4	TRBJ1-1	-	CASSFRRTNTEAFF	TGTGCCAGCAGTTTCCGTCGGACGAACACTGAAGCTTTCTTT
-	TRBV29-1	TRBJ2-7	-	CSVSRAGRVYEQYF	TGCAGCGTTTCGAGGGCAGGTAGGGTGTACGAGCAGTACTTC
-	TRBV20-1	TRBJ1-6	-	CSARSTGTLNSPLHF	TGCAGTGCTAGAAGCACCGGGACATTGAATTCACCCCTCCACTTT
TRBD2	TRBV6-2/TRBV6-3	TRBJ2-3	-	CASIRLAGSTDTQYF	TGTGCCAGCATCCGACTAGCGGGGAGCACAGATACGCAGTATTTT
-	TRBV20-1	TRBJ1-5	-	CSALPTASNQPQHF	TGCAGTGCTCTCCCCACAGCTAGCAATCAGCCCCAGCATTTT
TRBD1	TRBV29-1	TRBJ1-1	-	CSVFRDRSTEAFF	TGCAGCGTGTTCCGGGACAGGAGCACTGAAGCTTTCTTT
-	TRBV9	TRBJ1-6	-	CASSPLDSPLHF	TGTGCCAGCAGCCCCCTGGATTCACCCCTCCACTTT
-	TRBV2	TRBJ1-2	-	CASSPLSGNYGYTF	TGTGCCAGCAGTCCGCTTTCGGGAAACTATGGCTACACCTTC
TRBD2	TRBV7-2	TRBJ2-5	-	CASSTRLAGRQETQYF	TGTGCCAGCAGCACACGACTAGCGGGCCGACAAGAGACCCAGTACTTC
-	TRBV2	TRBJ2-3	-	CASTYQDSTDTQYF	TGTGCCAGCACGTACCAGGACTCCACAGATACGCAGTATTTT
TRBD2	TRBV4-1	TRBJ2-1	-	CASSPDGGTSGSMGEQFF	TGCGCCAGCAGCCCTGACGGAGGGACTAGCGGGAGTATGGGTGAGCAGTTCTTC
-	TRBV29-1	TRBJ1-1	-	CSVATAVNTEAFF	TGCAGCGTTGCGACAGCAGTAAACACTGAAGCTTTCTTT
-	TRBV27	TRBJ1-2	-	CASSLSMATGSYTF	TGTGCCAGCAGTTTATCGATGGCGACTGGAAGCTACACCTTC
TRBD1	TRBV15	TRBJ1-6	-	CATSREGQGVSPLHF	TGTGCCACCAGCAGAGAAGGACAGGGGGTTTCACCCCTCCACTTT
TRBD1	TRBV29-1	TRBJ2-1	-	CSASPGQINEQFF	TGCAGTGCAAGCCCGGGACAGATCAATGAGCAGTTCTTC
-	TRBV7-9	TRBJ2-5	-	CASSSSGESQETQYF	TGTGCCAGCAGCTCCTCCGGGGAATCTCAAGAGACCCAGTACTTC
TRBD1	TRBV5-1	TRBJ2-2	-	CASDRDRATGELFF	TGCGCCAGCGACCGGGACAGGGCCACCGGGGAGCTGTTTTTT
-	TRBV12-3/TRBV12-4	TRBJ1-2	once	CASTQLRIEGYTF	TGTGCCAGCACCCAATTGAGGATTGAGGGCTACACCTTC
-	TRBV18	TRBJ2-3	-	CASSQSEGTDTQYF	TGTGCCAGCTCGCAATCGGAGGGGACAGATACGCAGTATTTT
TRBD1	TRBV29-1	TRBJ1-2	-	CSVMTGGYQVYGYTF	TGCAGCGTTATGACAGGGGGCTATCAGGTCTATGGCTACACCTTC
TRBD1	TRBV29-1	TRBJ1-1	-	CSESTGENTEAFF	TGCAGCGAATCGACAGGGGAGAACACTGAAGCTTTCTTT
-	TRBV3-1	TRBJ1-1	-	CASSQDSVEAFF	TGTGCCAGCAGCCAAGATAGCGTTGAAGCTTTCTTT
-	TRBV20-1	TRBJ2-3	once	CSASQGDDTQYF	TGCAGTGCTAGCCAAGGGGACGATACGCAGTATTTT
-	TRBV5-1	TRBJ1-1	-	CASSLNMGQNTEAFF	TGCGCCAGCAGCCTGAACATGGGACAGAACACTGAAGCTTTCTTT
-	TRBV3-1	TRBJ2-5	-	CASSQLDSRETQYF	TGTGCCAGCAGCCAACTTGACTCGAGGGAGACCCAGTACTTC
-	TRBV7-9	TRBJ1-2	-	CASSGNPAVGYGYTF	TGTGCCAGCAGCGGCAACCCGGCGGTGGGGTATGGCTACACCTTC
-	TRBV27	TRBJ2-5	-	CASSPPTTGYQETQYF	TGTGCCAGCAGTCCCCCCACGACCGGGTACCAAGAGACCCAGTACTTC
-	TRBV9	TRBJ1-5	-	CASSNGGNQPQHF	TGTGCCAGCAGCAACGGGGGGAATCAGCCCCAGCATTTT
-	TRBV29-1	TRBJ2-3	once	CSVEEVGTDTQYF	TGCAGCGTTGAAGAGGTCGGCACAGATACGCAGTATTTT
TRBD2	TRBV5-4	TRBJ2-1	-	CASSSTSGGQYNEQFF	TGTGCCAGCAGCTCGACTAGCGGGGGCCAATACAATGAGCAGTTCTTC
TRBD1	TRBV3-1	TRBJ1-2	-	CASSQEGGGRKGYTF	TGTGCCAGCAGCCAAGAGGGAGGGGGCAGGAAGGGCTACACCTTC
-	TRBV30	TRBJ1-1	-	CAWRQTAWVGEAFF	TGTGCCTGGAGACAGACAGCCTGGGTGGGTGAAGCTTTCTTT
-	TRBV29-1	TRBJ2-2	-	CSAEVGGTYGELFF	TGCAGCGCCGAGGTTGGCGGGACCTACGGGGAGCTGTTTTTT
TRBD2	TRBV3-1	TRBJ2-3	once	CASSPPLAGTDTQYF	TGTGCCAGCAGCCCTCCACTAGCGGGCACAGATACGCAGTATTTT
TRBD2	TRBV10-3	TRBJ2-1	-	CAIQRGGGLADEQFF	TGTGCCATCCAACGGGGCGGGGGTCTGGCGGATGAGCAGTTCTTC
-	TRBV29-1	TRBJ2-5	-	CSAGLQVETQYF	TGCAGCGCCGGACTCCAGGTGGAGACCCAGTACTTC
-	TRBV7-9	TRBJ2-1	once	CASSDRTTYNEQFF	TGTGCCAGCAGCGATAGGACTACCTACAATGAGCAGTTCTTC
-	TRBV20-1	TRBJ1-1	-	CSAARGIDTEAFF	TGCAGTGCCGCGCGGGGGATCGACACTGAAGCTTTCTTT
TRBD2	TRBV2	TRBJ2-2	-	CASMGLEGTGELFF	TGTGCCAGCATGGGACTAGAAGGCACCGGGGAGCTGTTTTTT
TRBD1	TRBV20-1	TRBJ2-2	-	CSAARGQGTYTGELFF	TGCAGTGCAGCTAGGGGACAGGGGACATACACCGGGGAGCTGTTTTTT
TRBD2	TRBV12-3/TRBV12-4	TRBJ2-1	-	CASSLGLARARGEQFF	TGTGCCAGCAGTTTGGGACTAGCGAGAGCGAGGGGTGAGCAGTTCTTC